The 17 T cell receptor beta chains in this list originate from one sample, sequenced in a study of T cell changes during pregnancy in multiple sclerosis. Sequenced by immunoSEQ multiplex PCR; TCRdb stores in-frame clones only, minus some. The sample has 45,000 to 55,000 clones, roughly 89% seen once. The sample was peripheral blood, taken in the first trimester of pregnancy. The source of these receptors is a female donor with multiple sclerosis, enrolled in a pregnancy study.

In this sample, this clone turned up once. The V call is TRBV7-9, the J call TRBJ2-7; 9 nucleotides match TRBD1. Germline CDR1 reads SEHNR; CDR2 reads FQNEAQ (reference sequence). V shed 4 bases and J 2 bases; nucleotides not matched to a gene: 18. CDR3 length: 19 residues. CDR3 DNA sequence: TGTGCCAGCAGCTCCCTAAATTCGCAGGGGACAGGGACCCCCTACGAGCAGTACTTC. Its protein product is CASSSLNSQGTGTPYEQYF.

The chain couples TRBV4-1 to TRBJ1-4; D ambiguous. The length of the CDR3 is 15 residues. V shed 1 base and J shed 2 bases, with 8 bases lying between them. The V gene's germline CDR1 is MGHRA and CDR2 YSYEKL. This chain's CDR3 is CASSQVPGTNEKLFF. CDR3 sequence (DNA): TGCGCCAGCAGCCAAGTTCCAGGTACTAATGAAAAACTGTTTTTT.

The CDR3, as DNA: TGTGCCAGCAGTGCCAGGGTTTGGAACACTGAAGCTTTCTTT. Amino acids: CASSARVWNTEAFF. The chain recombines TRBV2 with TRBJ1-1; maybe TRBD1 (5 bases). Germline CDR1 and CDR2: SNHLY and FYNNEI. This CDR3 region has 14 residues. Deletions cut 4 bases from V and 1 base from J, with 10 bases between.

This clone was seen more than once but under ten times. V usage is TRBV29-1 and J usage is TRBJ2-7; possible D gene TRBD2, 7 bases. The CDR3 loop spans 14 amino acids. V lost 6 bases to trimming and J lost 1 base, with 16 bases between them. CDR1 SQVTM and CDR2 ANQGSEA come from the germline V gene. As DNA, the CDR3 is TGCAGCGTGAGGGAGGGGGGGCAATCCTACGAGCAGTACTTC. As protein: CSVREGGQSYEQYF.

This sequence joins TRBV19 and TRBJ2-7; 7 bases map to TRBD2. This CDR3 comprises 16 residues. The V gene end was trimmed by 1 base and the J gene end by 3 bases; junction bases not matched to a gene: 9. Germline V gene sequence: CDR1 LNHDA, CDR2 SQIVND (reference sequence). The CDR3 nucleotides read TGTGCCAGTAGTATAGTTCTCCTAGCGGATTACTACGAGCAGTACTTC. Translating gives CASSIVLLADYYEQYF.

The gene calls are TRBV19 and TRBJ1-5; the D gene is possibly TRBD1 (6 bases). Trimming removed 1 base at V and 0 bases at J, with 10 bases between. CDR1 LNHDA and CDR2 SQIVND come from the germline V gene (reference sequence). The CDR3 loop spans 16 amino acids. The DNA of the CDR3 is TGTGCCAGTAGTATAGCAGGGGCGTATAGCAATCAGCCCCAGCATTTT. As protein: CASSIAGAYSNQPQHF.

The chain joins TRBV2 to TRBJ2-1; D perhaps matches TRBD2 (5 bases). The V end lost 6 bases, the J end lost 10 bases, and 13 bases lay between the germline ends. This CDR3 is built from 12 residues. Germline CDR1 reads SNHLY; CDR2 reads FYNNEI. CDR3 sequence: CASSDGLLEQFF. The DNA for the CDR3 is TGTGCCAGCAGCGACGGACTTCTCGAGCAGTTCTTC.

The rearrangement uses TRBV9 and TRBJ2-1; 11 bases are a match to TRBD2. CDR1 and CDR2 (germline): SGDLS, YYNGEE. The junction had 16 bases not matched to a gene; V was cut back by 3 bases and J by 5 bases. There are 19 residues in the CDR3. This chain's CDR3 is CASSELGVAGGPRNNEQFF. Here the CDR3 DNA reads TGTGCCAGCAGCGAGCTTGGGGTAGCGGGGGGGCCGAGAAACAATGAGCAGTTCTTC.

This chain joins TRBV11-2 and TRBJ1-1; D possibly corresponds to TRBD1 (6 bases). The V gene's germline CDR1 is SGHAT and CDR2 FQNNGV. This CDR3 contains 12 residues. V shed 2 bases and J shed 5 bases, with 6 bases lying between them. The CDR3 is CASSLTGTEAFF. CDR3 bases: TGTGCCAGCAGCTTAACAGGGACTGAAGCTTTCTTT.

This chain connects TRBV7-9 to TRBJ1-1, with D possibly matching TRBD1 (6 bases). Trimming stripped 4 bases from V and 4 bases from J, with 19 bases between. The germline V gene has CDR1 SEHNR and CDR2 FQNEAQ (reference sequence). This CDR3 region has 16 residues. The chain's CDR3 is CASSSQRGGWITEAFF. The CDR3 nucleotides read TGTGCCAGCAGCTCCCAGAGGGGGGGGTGGATCACTGAAGCTTTCTTT.

The CDR3 protein is CASSSLAGSDTQYF. CDR3 bases: TGTGCCAGCAGCTCTCTAGCGGGGTCGGATACGCAGTATTTT. The chain carries TRBV7-3 and TRBJ2-3, with 9 bases aligning to TRBD2. J lost 6 bases, V lost 4 bases, and 5 bases had no gene match. The CDR3 extends over 14 amino acids. Germline V gene data show CDR1 as SGHTA and CDR2 as FQGTGA.

V is TRBV7-9 and J is TRBJ2-7, with 8 bases matching TRBD2. Germline V gene data show CDR1 as SEHNR and CDR2 as FQNEAQ (reference sequence). Trimming at V came to 2 bases and at J to 1 base, leaving 1 base not matched to a gene. CDR3 length equals 14 residues. CDR3 bases: TGTGCCAGCAGCTTACGGGGGGGTTCCTACGAGCAGTACTTC. Amino acids: CASSLRGGSYEQYF.

The chain uses TRBV18 and TRBJ1-1; D is uncertain. CDR1 KGHSH and CDR2 LQKENI come from the germline V gene. The CDR3 runs to 17 residues. V lost 2 bases and J 0 bases, leaving 16 bases between the germline ends. The CDR3 reads CASSPGGVGFLNTEAFF. The CDR3 coding sequence is TGTGCCAGCTCACCAGGAGGCGTCGGATTTTTGAACACTGAAGCTTTCTTT.

The chain links TRBV9 to TRBJ2-1, with 8 bases aligning to TRBD1. The CDR3 is 14 amino acids. Germline CDR1 and CDR2: SGDLS and YYNGEE. V lost 4 bases and J lost 7; bases outside the gene matches: 7. CDR3 in amino acids: CASSSRQGANEQFF. The CDR3 nucleotides read TGTGCCAGCAGCTCAAGGCAGGGGGCTAATGAGCAGTTCTTC. Full variable domain (outside the CDR3, taken from reference TRBV9 and TRBJ2-1): DSGVTQTPKHLITATGQRVTLRCSPRSGDLSVYWYQQSLDQGLQFLIQYYNGEERAKGNILERFSAQQFPDLHSELNLSSLELGDSALYFCASSSRQGANEQFFGPGTRLTVL.

The chain links TRBV27 to TRBJ2-1; 9 bases align to TRBD1. V trimming: 5 bases; J trimming: 8 bases; junction bases outside the gene matches: 7. CDR3 size: 14 residues. CDR1 and CDR2 from the germline V gene are MNHEY and SMNVEV (reference sequence). As DNA, the CDR3 is TGTGCCAGCAGTACGGGACAGGGTTACGATGAGCAGTTCTTC. This sequence encodes CASSTGQGYDEQFF.

The rearrangement joins TRBV5-4 to TRBJ2-2; 7 nucleotides match TRBD2. V lost 5 bases to trimming and J lost 5 bases; unmatched junction nucleotides: 6. CDR3 length: 14 residues. Germline loops: CDR1 SGHNT, CDR2 YYREEE (reference sequence). The CDR3 DNA sequence: TGTGCCAGCAGTAGCGGGTTACTAACCGGGGAGCTGTTTTTT. Encoded protein: CASSSGLLTGELFF.

The gene calls are TRBV5-1 and TRBJ2-2; 13 positions match TRBD2. Germline CDR1 and CDR2: SGHRS and YFSETQ. V lost 5 bases to trimming and J lost 2 bases; unmatched junction nucleotides: 3. The CDR3 has 16 amino acids. The CDR3 sequence is CASSGLAGANTGELFF. In nucleotides, the CDR3 is TGCGCCAGCAGTGGACTAGCGGGGGCCAACACCGGGGAGCTGTTTTTT.